These 23 T cell receptor beta chains were all obtained from the same sample, sequenced in a study of CD8 T cells in ankylosing spondylitis (dated by TCRdb to 2016 to 2017). What the work shows at the level of the full study, not this receptor alone: Blood from ankylosing spondylitis patients appeared to be characterized by a TCR beta motif composed of about eight highly homologous amino acid variants.

The method was 5' RACE. Instrument on record: Illumina HiSeq 2500. The public sequencing data were trimmed at Q25 with fastp and processed into clonotypes with MiXCR by TCRdb, which kept only in-frame beta chains. Entries that share a CDR3 protein sequence are merged under the most common genes and DNA. In all, the sample holds 650,000 to 800,000 distinct CDR3 sequences, and 15% to 20% of those were seen once. Jointly, the top ten make up about 19% of the sample. The antigens these receptors bind are not known. Sequencing input: blood, either unsorted or a sorted T cell fraction (not recorded which). Receptors were obtained from a male donor with ankylosing spondylitis.

This clonotype was counted ten times or more. The V and J genes are TRBV20-1 and TRBJ2-3, with 9 bases fitting TRBD2. Germline CDR1 DFQATT, CDR2 SNEGSKA (reference sequence). Losses at the gene ends were 5 bases for V and 1 base for J; bases not matched to a gene: 10. This CDR3 contains 16 residues. DNA of the CDR3: TGCAGTGCTCCCCTAGAGATAGCGGGGGGCACAGATACGCAGTATTTT. It encodes CSAPLEIAGGTDTQYF.

Only a few counts were recorded for this clonotype. The genes are TRBV6-5 and TRBJ1-5, with 7 bases lining up with TRBD1. The CDR3 totals 14 residues. CDR1 MNHEY and CDR2 SVGAGI come from the germline V gene. V trimming: 4 bases; J trimming: 8 bases; junction bases outside the gene matches: 8. The CDR3 DNA follows: TGTGCCAGCAGTTCGCGACAGGGAACGGAGCCCCAGCATTTT. Translation: CASSSRQGTEPQHF.

This clonotype was seen more than once but under ten times. V is TRBV29-1 and J is TRBJ2-5; D may be TRBD1 or TRBD2 (5 bases each). Looked up from germline, CDR1 is SQVTM and CDR2 is ANQGSEA. The ends were cut back, 6 bases at V and 5 bases at J, with 16 bases in the middle. The CDR3 covers 13 residues. The CDR3 nucleotides are TGCAGCGTAGGGACCCTCGGCATGGAGACCCAGTACTTC. Translation gives CSVGTLGMETQYF.

This clonotype was seen only a few times. DNA for the CDR3: TGTGCCAGCAGCTTAGCTCGCCTAGCGGGAGGGAGAGGCTACAATGAGCAGTTCTTC. This codes for CASSLARLAGGRGYNEQFF. The V and J genes are TRBV7-2 and TRBJ2-1; 12 bases match TRBD2. CDR1 is SGHTA, CDR2 FQGNSA, per germline. V shed 0 bases, J shed 3 bases, and the junction held 9 bases outside the gene matches. CDR3 length equals 19 residues. Supplemented by reference TRBV7-2 and TRBJ2-1, the full variable domain reads GAGVSQSPSNKVTEKGKDVELRCDPISGHTALYWYRQSLGQGLEFLIYFQGNSAPDKSGLPSDRFSAERTGGSVSTLTIQRTQQEDSAVYLCASSLARLAGGRGYNEQFFGPGTRLTVL.

Only one count was recorded for this clonotype. The CDR3 region has the DNA TGTGCCATCAGTGAGGGGACATCGTATAATTCACCCCTCCACTTT. Translating it yields CAISEGTSYNSPLHF. The V and J genes are TRBV10-3 and TRBJ1-6; a weak D match, TRBD1 (6 bases). This CDR3 region has 15 residues. With 2 bases removed from V and 4 bases from J, the gap between germline ends came to 9 bases. Per germline, CDR1 ENHRY and CDR2 SYGVKD.

V usage is TRBV9 and J usage is TRBJ2-3; 7 nucleotides align to TRBD1. After removal of 3 bases from V and 2 bases from J, the junction contained 3 bases not matched to a gene. The CDR3 consists of 14 residues. Germline assignment: CDR1 SGDLS and CDR2 YYNGEE. The CDR3 region is CASSEQGITDTQYF. CDR3 in DNA: TGTGCCAGCAGCGAACAGGGGATCACAGATACGCAGTATTTT.

This chain uses TRBV12-3 or TRBV12-4 with TRBJ2-2, with D possibly being TRBD1 (5 bases). The V end lost 7 bases, the J end lost 6 bases, and 18 bases lay between the germline ends. This CDR3 contains 15 residues. CDR3 sequence reads: CASNPSTESAGELFF. CDR3 nucleotide sequence: TGTGCCAGCAATCCTTCGACAGAGTCGGCCGGGGAGCTGTTTTTT.

Ten or more counts support this clonotype. V gene TRBV12-3 or TRBV12-4 combines with J gene TRBJ2-1, with 14 bases lining up with TRBD2. The CDR3 extends over 16 amino acids. V shed 6 bases, J shed 6 bases, and the junction held 7 bases outside the gene matches. The CDR3 is CASSPPGLAGVNEQFF. DNA for the CDR3: TGTGCCAGCAGCCCCCCGGGACTAGCGGGAGTCAATGAGCAGTTCTTC.

The J gene is TRBJ2-5, the V gene TRBV20-1; 12 bases line up with TRBD2. V shed 3 bases, J shed 5 bases, and the junction held 13 bases outside the gene matches. Per the germline V gene, CDR1 is DFQATT and CDR2 is SNEGSKA (reference sequence). CDR3 length equals 17 residues. In nucleotides, the CDR3 is TGCAGTGCTAGTCCCCTAGCGGGAGGGCCGGGGTGGGAGACCCAGTACTTC. This encodes CSASPLAGGPGWETQYF.

This clonotype was seen a handful of times. The chain is built from TRBV7-3 and TRBJ2-7; TRBD2 might be the D (6 bases). The V and J ends lost 5 bases and 1 base respectively, with 15 bases between them. The CDR3 extends over 15 amino acids. Germline assignment: CDR1 SGHTA and CDR2 FQGTGA. CDR3 coding DNA: TGTGCCAGCAGCCTCTCAGGCAGCGGGTCCTACGAGCAGTACTTC. It specifies CASSLSGSGSYEQYF. The full variable domain, in which reference TRBV7-3 and TRBJ2-7 provide the parts outside the CDR3, is GAGVSQTPSNKVTEKGKYVELRCDPISGHTALYWYRQSLGQGPEFLIYFQGTGAADDSGLPNDRFFAVRPEGSVSTLKIQRTERGDSAVYLCASSLSGSGSYEQYFGPGTRLTVT.

This chain links TRBV29-1 with TRBJ2-1; 11 nucleotides agree with TRBD1. This CDR3 is built from 12 residues. CDR1 SQVTM and CDR2 ANQGSEA come from the germline V gene. The CDR3 nucleotides are TGCAGTACCGGGACAGGGGGCAATGAGCAGTTCTTC. It is translated as CSTGTGGNEQFF.

The V gene is TRBV9, the J gene TRBJ2-2, with D possibly being TRBD1 (7 bases). This CDR3 is 14 amino acids long. The germline V gene encodes CDR1 SGDLS and CDR2 YYNGEE. Deletions cut 4 bases from V and 8 bases from J, with 15 bases between. The DNA of the CDR3 is TGTGCCAGCAGCCCAGGGGGACTCTCGGGGGAGCTGTTTTTT. It translates to CASSPGGLSGELFF.

This clonotype turned up a few times. This chain joins TRBV6-1 and TRBJ1-1; 9 bases are shared with TRBD1. Germline trimming cut 6 bases from V and 4 bases from J; bases unmatched to any gene: 9. Germline-derived CDR1 and CDR2 are MNHNS and SASEGT. The CDR3 contains 15 residues. This CDR3 reads CASSNPDRGGTEAFF. In DNA form, the CDR3 reads TGTGCCAGCAGCAACCCGGACAGGGGAGGCACTGAAGCTTTCTTT.

This clonotype has only a few counts. The gene calls are TRBV7-8 and TRBJ2-3; 8 bases are a match to TRBD2. The CDR3 loop spans 15 amino acids. Germline CDR1 SGHVS, CDR2 FQNEAQ. V trimming: 1 base; J trimming: 7 bases; junction bases outside the gene matches: 7. The CDR3 reads CASSLVPGGSHTQYF. CDR3 DNA: TGTGCCAGCAGCTTAGTCCCGGGAGGGAGCCATACGCAGTATTTT.

The chain recombines TRBV28 with TRBJ2-2; 12 nucleotides match TRBD2. This CDR3 region has 19 residues. Germline assignment: CDR1 MDHEN and CDR2 SYDVKM. The V gene end was trimmed by 6 bases and the J gene end by 0 bases; junction bases not matched to a gene: 11. CDR3 coding DNA: TGTGCCAGCAGCCTGGGACTAGCGGGCCCGAACGCGAACACCGGGGAGCTGTTTTTT. This encodes CASSLGLAGPNANTGELFF.

The genes are TRBV28 and TRBJ2-7, with D perhaps TRBD1 (6 bases). Between the trimmed V and J ends, which lost 4 bases and 3 bases, there was a span of 13 bases. The germline CDR1 and CDR2 sequences are MDHEN and SYDVKM. The CDR3 extends over 14 amino acids. The DNA for the CDR3 is TGTGCCAGCAGTTCCCCCGGGACAAGCTACGAGCAGTACTTC. Encoded protein: CASSSPGTSYEQYF.

The chain joins TRBV6-5 to TRBJ1-1; maybe TRBD1 (5 bases). The length of the CDR3 is 14 residues. Trimming took off 4 bases at V and 2 bases at J, with 11 bases between the two ends. Looked up from germline, CDR1 is MNHEY and CDR2 is SVGAGI. CDR3 sequence (DNA): TGTGCCAGCAGTTCCCGACAGACCAACACTGAAGCTTTCTTT. Translation: CASSSRQTNTEAFF.

The chain employs TRBV19 and TRBJ2-7; 7 bases agree with TRBD1. This CDR3 comprises 14 residues. Germline CDR1 is LNHDA and CDR2 is SQIVND (reference sequence). The junction had 9 bases not matched to a gene; V was cut back by 8 bases and J by 2 bases. This chain's CDR3 is CASSGTAYTYEQYF. CDR3 DNA: TGTGCCAGTTCCGGGACAGCTTATACCTACGAGCAGTACTTC.

Only a few counts were recorded for this clonotype. The V gene is TRBV12-3 or TRBV12-4, the J gene TRBJ1-5, with 11 bases matching TRBD1. This CDR3 is 17 amino acids long. The junction had 11 bases not matched to a gene; V was cut back by 4 bases and J by 6 bases. The CDR3 DNA is TGTGCCAGCAGTTCGAACCCGGGACAGGGGGTTGGTCAGCCCCAGCATTTT. It translates to CASSSNPGQGVGQPQHF.

The genes are TRBV6-5 and TRBJ2-7, with D perhaps given as TRBD1 or TRBD2 (6 bases each). This CDR3 has 14 residues. V lost 0 bases to trimming and J lost 3 bases, with 9 bases between them. CDR1 is MNHEY, CDR2 SVGAGI, per germline. In DNA, the CDR3 is TGTGCCAGCAGTTACTCCGGGGGCATCTACGAGCAGTACTTC. Translation gives CASSYSGGIYEQYF.

This clonotype was observed a few times. V is TRBV20-1 and J is TRBJ2-5; no firm D call. CDR3 size: 12 residues. CDR1 is DFQATT and CDR2 is SNEGSKA in the germline V gene (reference sequence). V lost 3 bases and J lost 5, with 10 bases in between. The CDR3 nucleotides read TGCAGTGCTAGTCGTGGTGAGGAGACCCAGTACTTC. Protein: CSASRGEETQYF.

The V call is TRBV12-3 or TRBV12-4, the J call TRBJ2-2; the D is unclear. Trimming took 6 bases from V and 5 from J, leaving 10 bases between them. This CDR3 has 13 residues. The CDR3 DNA reads as TGTGCCAGCAGGAACACATGGACCGGGGAGCTGTTTTTT. It translates to CASRNTWTGELFF.

The chain joins TRBV30 to TRBJ2-2, with 7 positions matching TRBD1. V lost 2 bases, J lost 1 base, and 7 bases stayed unmatched. Looked up from germline, CDR1 is GTSNPN and CDR2 is SVGIG (reference sequence). The CDR3 sequence is 16 residues long. The CDR3 nucleotides are TGTGCCTGGAGTAGCGCCAACAGGGGGAACACCGGGGAGCTGTTTTTT. Residues: CAWSSANRGNTGELFF.